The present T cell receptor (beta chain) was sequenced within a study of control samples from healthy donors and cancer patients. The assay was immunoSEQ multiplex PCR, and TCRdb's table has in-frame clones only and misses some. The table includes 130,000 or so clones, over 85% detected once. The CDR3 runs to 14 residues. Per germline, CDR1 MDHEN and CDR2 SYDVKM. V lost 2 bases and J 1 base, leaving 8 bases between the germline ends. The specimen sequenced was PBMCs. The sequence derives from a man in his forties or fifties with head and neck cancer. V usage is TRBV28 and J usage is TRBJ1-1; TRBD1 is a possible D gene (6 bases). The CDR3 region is CASSLAGENTEAFF. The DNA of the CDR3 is TGTGCCAGCAGTTTAGCAGGGGAGAACACTGAAGCTTTCTTT.